This T cell receptor beta chain was captured by sequencing in a study of technical replicates of blood from a few donors. TCRdb keeps only in-frame clones here, not all; method: immunoSEQ multiplex PCR. The data show over 50,000 clones, 85% to 95% seen once. Trimming took off 0 bases at V and 8 bases at J, with 13 bases between the two ends. Germline CDR1 LNHNV, CDR2 YYDKDF (reference sequence). The CDR3 totals 14 residues. The sequencing sample was made of T cells isolated from PBMCs. V and J are TRBV15 and TRBJ1-2; D is unresolved. This receptor was taken from a human donor in good health. DNA for the CDR3: TGTGCCACCAGCAGAGATGGAGGCACCATGGGCTACACCTTC. Amino acids: CATSRDGGTMGYTF.